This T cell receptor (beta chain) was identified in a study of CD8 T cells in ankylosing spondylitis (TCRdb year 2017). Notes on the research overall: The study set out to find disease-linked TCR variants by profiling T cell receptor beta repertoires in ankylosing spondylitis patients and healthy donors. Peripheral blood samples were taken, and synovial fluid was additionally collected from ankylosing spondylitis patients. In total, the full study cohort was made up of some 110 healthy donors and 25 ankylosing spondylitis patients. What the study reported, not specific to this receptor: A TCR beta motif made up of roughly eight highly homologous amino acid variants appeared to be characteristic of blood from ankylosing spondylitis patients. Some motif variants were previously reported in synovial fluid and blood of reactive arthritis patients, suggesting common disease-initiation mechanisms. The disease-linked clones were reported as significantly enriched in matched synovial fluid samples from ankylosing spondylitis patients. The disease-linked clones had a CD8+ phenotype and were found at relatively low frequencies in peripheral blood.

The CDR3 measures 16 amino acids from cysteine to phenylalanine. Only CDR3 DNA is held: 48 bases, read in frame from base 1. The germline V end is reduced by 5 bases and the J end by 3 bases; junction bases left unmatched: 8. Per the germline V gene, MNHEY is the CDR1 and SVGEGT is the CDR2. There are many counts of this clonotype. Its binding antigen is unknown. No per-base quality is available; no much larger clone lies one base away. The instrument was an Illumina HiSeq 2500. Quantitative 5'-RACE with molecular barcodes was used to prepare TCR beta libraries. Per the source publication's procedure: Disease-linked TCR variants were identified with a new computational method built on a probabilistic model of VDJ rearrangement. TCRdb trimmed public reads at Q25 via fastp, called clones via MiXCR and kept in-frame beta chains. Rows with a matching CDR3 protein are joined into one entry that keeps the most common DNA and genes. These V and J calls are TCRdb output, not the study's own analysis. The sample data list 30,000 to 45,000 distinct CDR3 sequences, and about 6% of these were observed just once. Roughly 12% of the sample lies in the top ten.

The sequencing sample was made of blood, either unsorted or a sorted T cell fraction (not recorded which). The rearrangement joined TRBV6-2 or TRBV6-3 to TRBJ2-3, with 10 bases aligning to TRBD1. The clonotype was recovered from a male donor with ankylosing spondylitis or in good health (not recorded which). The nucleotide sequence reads TGTGCCAGCAGTAAAGGACCGGGACAGGGGACAGATACGCAGTATTTT. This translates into CASSKGPGQGTDTQYF.